This T cell receptor (beta chain) was sequenced for a study of blood T cell repertoires in COVID-19. Study as a whole: T cells, B-cell-depleted T cells, or PBMCs supplied cDNA or gDNA.

Germline assignment: CDR1 KGHSH and CDR2 LQKENI. This CDR3 region has 15 residues. The ends lost 6 bases at V and 5 bases at J; junction bases unmatched: 10. Donors were grouped by their self-reported clinical history. Data came from immunoSEQ multiplex PCR; TCRdb stores just in-frame clones and leaves some out. The sample carries about 220,000 clones, 80% to 90% recorded once. The V call is TRBV18, the J call TRBJ1-2, with 9 positions matching TRBD1. The sequenced sample was PBMCs or T cells enriched from blood (not recorded which). This TCR derives from a woman aged 45-59 years who had been exposed to COVID-19. The CDR3 nucleotides are TGTGCCAGCTCTACTGACCGGGACAGGGTTTATGGCTACACCTTC. Translating gives CASSTDRDRVYGYTF.